This T cell receptor beta chain was captured by sequencing in a study of OX40 agonist ivuxolimab in advanced cancers. In the study overall: An anti-OX40 (CD134) antibody with agonistic activity, ivuxolimab, was administered to patients. Prior anti-PD-1, anti-PD-L1 or anti-CTLA-4 therapy was allowed; roughly 40% had some. Whole-study results and caveats: The investigators did not determine what antigen specificity the expanded peripheral T cells had. Among the lowest peripheral clonal expansion occurred in 0.1-3.0 mg/kg partial responders.

With respect to this clone: The antigen is not known.

Germline assignment: CDR1 LNHDA and CDR2 SQIVND (reference sequence). This CDR3 region has 18 residues. Trimming took 3 bases from V and 3 from J, leaving 22 bases between them. TCRdb keeps only in-frame clones here, not all; method: immunoSEQ multiplex PCR. Of about 52,000 clones in the sample, 90% to 95% are singletons; the top ten hold approximately 25%. The source is an adult with an advanced solid tumor such as melanoma, head and neck, liver or kidney cancer. The V gene is TRBV19, the J gene TRBJ2-3; perhaps D is TRBD1 or TRBD2 (5 bases each). Sequenced here: CD4+ or CD8+ T cells sorted from blood, sampled in a trial of the OX40 agonist ivuxolimab. CDR3: CASSMPPSLEWGTDTQYF. The CDR3 DNA sequence: TGTGCCAGTAGTATGCCCCCCTCTTTGGAGTGGGGGACAGATACGCAGTATTTT.